This T cell receptor (beta chain) was sequenced in a study of T cells expressing NK-cell markers. The wider study: Seven of the eight sequenced donors were classified as HCMV-seropositive, and one was classified as seronegative.

Overall study results and limits: Expanded NKG2C+ T cell clones had unclear HCMV specificity. The contribution of dominant NKG2C+ clonotypes to CD8+ T cells in about 6 donors was about 1.0-7.0%.

TCRdb re-called the 5' RACE reads, yielding one record per CDR3 amino acid sequence without DNA. This listing includes 200,000 to 300,000 distinct CDR3 sequences. Turning to this clonotype: The antigen remains unidentified.

The CDR3 is 15 residues long. Germline-derived CDR1 and CDR2 are LNHDA and SQIVND (reference sequence). This chain joins TRBV19 and TRBJ1-5. The sequencing input was blood T cells: a sorted CD56 or NKG2C T cell subset, CD4+ or CD8+ T cells, or bulk PBMC T cells (not recorded which). This clonotype was sampled from a man between 18 and 29 years old in good health. This CDR3 is CASSRTEKSGQPQHF.